One and the same sample provided the 25 T cell receptor beta chains below, sequenced in a study of T cells in Graves' hyperthyroidism and ophthalmopathy. TCR beta CDR3 region amplification was performed from RNA transcripts. Primed by the HTBI set, a first-round RT-PCR was run on the TCR CDR3. TCRdb passed the multiplex PCR reads through MiXCR, listing each CDR3 protein once. The table lists about 680,000 distinct CDR3 sequences, roughly 32% of them singletons, with approximately 31% in the top ten. Specimen: blood. The receptors here all came from a woman aged 40 to 50 with Graves' hyperthyroidism.

CDR3 protein: CASSLSTGYTGELFF. The CDR3 DNA sequence: TGTGCCAGCAGTTTATCCACAGGGTACACCGGGGAGCTGTTTTTT. This chain joins TRBV27 and TRBJ2-2; maybe TRBD1 (6 bases). In germline, CDR1 is MNHEY, CDR2 SMNVEV (reference sequence). This CDR3 is 15 amino acids long. Between the trimmed V and J ends, which lost 0 bases and 3 bases, there was a span of 8 bases.

The chain couples TRBV10-3 to TRBJ1-5, with a tentative D call TRBD1 (5 bases). The V gene lost 6 bases and the J gene lost 3 bases, with 18 bases spanning the gap. The germline gives CDR1 ENHRY, CDR2 SYGVKD. This CDR3 contains 16 residues. Written as DNA, the CDR3 is TGTGCCATCAGCCCCGACAGCTACCTCGACAATCAGCCCCAGCATTTT. Residues: CAISPDSYLDNQPQHF.

V and J are TRBV24-1 and TRBJ2-2; 7 bases line up with TRBD2. The germline CDR1 and CDR2 sequences are KGHDR and SFDVKD. With V trimmed by 6 bases and J by 6 bases, 6 bases remained unmatched. This CDR3 spans 14 amino acids. The CDR3 DNA reads as TGTGCCACCAGTCCCGTCGGACTAGCCGGGGAGCTGTTTTTT. Translating it yields CATSPVGLAGELFF.

As concerns this clonotype: One end of the junction fails to match germline, which may point to a read error. The CDR3 region has the DNA TGTGCCAGCGGACACACCGGGCAGCTGTTTTTT. Residues: CASGHTGQLFF. This chain links TRBV6-1 with TRBJ2-2; tentatively, D is TRBD1 (5 bases). This CDR3 region has 11 residues. CDR1 MNHNS and CDR2 SASEGT come from the germline V gene.

This clonotype was picked up many times. The chain couples TRBV10-2 to TRBJ2-5; no clear D. CDR1 WSHSY and CDR2 SAAADI come from the germline V gene. The CDR3 consists of 13 residues. V lost 0 bases, J lost 5 bases, and 7 bases lay in between. The CDR3 nucleotides are TGCGCCAGCAGTGAGTCAATTGGGGAGACCCAGTACTTC. Its translation: CASSESIGETQYF.

This clonotype appeared many times. This sequence joins TRBV7-8 and TRBJ1-1, with D unclear. The CDR3 contains 13 residues. The V end lost 4 bases, the J end lost 2 bases, and 8 bases lay between the germline ends. In germline, CDR1 is SGHVS, CDR2 FQNEAQ. The CDR3 DNA sequence: TGTGCCAGCAGCTCCCTCAGAAACACTGAAGCTTTCTTT. This sequence encodes CASSSLRNTEAFF.

The chain joins TRBV7-2 to TRBJ2-5; TRBD2 matches 7 bases. CDR3 length: 17 amino acids. V lost 2 bases to trimming and J lost 2 bases; unmatched junction nucleotides: 11. Germline CDR1 and CDR2: SGHTA and FQGNSA. The CDR3 region has the DNA TGTGCCAGCAGCTTAATTGGACCAGCGGGAACTCAAGAGACCCAGTACTTC. It encodes CASSLIGPAGTQETQYF.

The chain is built from TRBV7-9 and TRBJ2-7; tentatively, D is TRBD1 (5 bases). CDR3 size: 17 residues. Germline V CDR1 and CDR2: SEHNR, FQNEAQ (reference sequence). V dropped 3 bases and J dropped 2 bases, with 20 bases sitting between them. Here the CDR3 reads CASSFTSPAGLPYEQYF. The CDR3 DNA reads as TGTGCCAGCAGCTTTACCAGTCCGGCAGGGTTGCCCTACGAGCAGTACTTC.

The chain couples TRBV28 to TRBJ2-7; a weak D match, TRBD2 (5 bases). The CDR3 totals 16 residues. In germline, CDR1 is MDHEN, CDR2 SYDVKM. V lost 3 bases and J 1 base, leaving 16 bases between the germline ends. CDR3 sequence reads: CASSFTVERASYEQYF. In DNA, the CDR3 is TGTGCCAGCAGTTTCACTGTGGAGAGGGCTTCCTACGAGCAGTACTTC.

In its sample, this clonotype was seen many times. J is TRBJ2-7 and V is TRBV29-1, with D possibly being TRBD2 (7 bases). V was trimmed by 3 bases and J by 3 bases, leaving 12 bases between them. CDR3 length: 13 amino acids. Germline assignment: CDR1 SQVTM and CDR2 ANQGSEA. Here the CDR3 DNA reads TGCAGCGTTGATCTGGGAGGGGGCTACGAGCAGTACTTC. This translates into CSVDLGGGYEQYF.

This clonotype was seen more than once but under ten times. The chain has TRBV7-2 and TRBJ2-7; D not certain. Trimming took 7 bases from V and 0 from J, leaving 16 bases between them. CDR1 and CDR2 (germline): SGHTA, FQGNSA. The CDR3 runs to 15 residues. CDR3 residues: CASTLGTLSSYEQYF. Written as DNA, the CDR3 is TGTGCCAGCACCTTGGGTACACTAAGCTCCTACGAGCAGTACTTC.

Regarding this clonotype: With a much larger clone just one base away, this may be a read error. This chain connects TRBV7-2 to TRBJ2-7; 9 bases are a match to TRBD1. Looked up from germline, CDR1 is SGHTA and CDR2 is FQGNSA. CDR3 size: 14 residues. The CDR3: CVSSPRDRDYEQYF. CDR3 nucleotide sequence: TGTGTCAGCAGCCCGCGGGACAGGGACTACGAGCAGTACTTC.

Many counts were recorded for this clonotype. V gene TRBV10-2 combines with J gene TRBJ2-7; D is unresolved. V lost 10 bases and J lost 0, with 16 bases in between. From germline, CDR1 is WSHSY and CDR2 SAAADI. This CDR3 spans 14 amino acids. This CDR3 is CATQLGHSSYEQYF. The CDR3 DNA follows: TGCGCCACTCAGTTGGGCCACAGCTCCTACGAGCAGTACTTC.

This clonotype was counted only a few times. The chain carries TRBV28 and TRBJ1-1; no reliable D call. From germline, CDR1 is MDHEN and CDR2 SYDVKM. The CDR3 has 14 residues. Trimming shortened V by 5 bases and J by 2 bases, and 12 bases separated the two germline ends. CDR3 DNA: TGTGCCAGCAGTCCACAAGGGAAAAACACTGAAGCTTTCTTT. Protein sequence: CASSPQGKNTEAFF.

For this clonotype: A much bigger clone sits one base away, suggesting this may be a read error. This chain connects TRBV19 to TRBJ1-4; TRBD1 aligns across 7 bases. Germline values: CDR1 LNHDA, CDR2 SQIVND (reference sequence). The CDR3 has 14 amino acids. The CDR3 reads CVSSPRQGSEKLFF. DNA for the CDR3: TGTGTCAGTAGTCCGCGACAGGGTTCCGAAAAACTGTTTTTT.

As for this clonotype: A read error may be the cause here, since a much bigger clone is one base away. V and J are TRBV20-1 and TRBJ2-5; perhaps TRBD2 as D (6 bases). Germline-derived CDR1 and CDR2 are DFQATT and SNEGSKA (reference sequence). The CDR3 runs to 19 residues. The germline V and J ends were trimmed by 4 bases and 1 base, with 28 bases remaining between them. CDR3 DNA: TGCAGTGCTATCCCTACAACCCCGTCCGCGGGGACCCTCCAAGAGACCCAGTACTTC. Translated: CSAIPTTPSAGTLQETQYF.

This clonotype was detected only a few times. V is TRBV6-5 and J is TRBJ2-7; TRBD1 is a possible D gene (6 bases). The V gene lost 7 bases and the J gene lost 2 bases, with 15 bases spanning the gap. The CDR3 consists of 14 residues. Germline V gene data show CDR1 as MNHEY and CDR2 as SVGAGI. CDR3 DNA: TGTGCCAGCAAAATAAGGGCAGGGGCCTACGAGCAGTACTTC. It specifies CASKIRAGAYEQYF.

This clonotype has just a few counts. This chain links TRBV12-5 with TRBJ1-5, with D unclear. The CDR3 extends over 13 amino acids. V shed 6 bases and J shed 1 base, with 7 bases lying between them. Germline-derived CDR1 and CDR2 are LGHNT and FRNRAP. CDR3 residues: CASGYSSNQPQHF. The CDR3 DNA sequence: TGTGCTAGTGGATATTCGAGCAATCAGCCCCAGCATTTT.

This clonotype was detected ten times or more. The CDR3 loop is CASSIGQLTEAFF. The DNA for the CDR3 is TGTGCCAGCAGCATCGGACAGCTCACTGAAGCTTTCTTT. This chain links TRBV7-2 with TRBJ1-1; tentative D call: TRBD1 (6 bases). Per germline, CDR1 SGHTA and CDR2 FQGNSA. This CDR3 spans 13 amino acids. V lost 5 bases, J lost 4 bases, and 11 bases lay in between.

This clonotype was picked up a small number of times. V gene TRBV5-1 combines with J gene TRBJ1-3, with D perhaps TRBD1 (5 bases). Per germline, CDR1 SGHRS and CDR2 YFSETQ. Trimming removed 4 bases at V and 0 bases at J, with 11 bases between. This CDR3 spans 15 amino acids. CDR3 in DNA: TGCGCCAGCAGCCGTGACAGTTCCTCTGGAAACACCATATATTTT. It yields the protein CASSRDSSSGNTIYF.

This clonotype appeared a few times. The rearrangement joins TRBV12-3 or TRBV12-4 to TRBJ1-1; D not certain. V shed 2 bases and J shed 1 base, with 14 bases lying between them. The CDR3 length is 16 residues. The CDR3 protein is CASSLIKGRTNTEAFF. The CDR3 region has the DNA TGTGCCAGCAGTTTAATTAAGGGCAGGACGAACACTGAAGCTTTCTTT.

As to this clonotype: Given a much more abundant clone one base away, this may be a read error. This chain connects TRBV10-1 to TRBJ2-2, with D uncertain. The CDR3 is 14 residues long. Germline V gene lookup returns CDR1 WNHNN and CDR2 SYGVQD (reference sequence). CDR3 in amino acids: CVSRYNRDTGELFF. CDR3 nucleotide sequence: TGCGTCAGCAGATATAATAGGGACACCGGGGAGCTGTTTTTT.

J is TRBJ1-1 and V is TRBV6-5; D gene ambiguous. The V gene lost 0 bases and the J gene lost 1 base, with 9 bases spanning the gap. This CDR3 spans 15 amino acids. Germline V gene data show CDR1 as MNHEY and CDR2 as SVGAGI. DNA for the CDR3: TGTGCCAGCAGTTACTCGAGGGCAGCGAACACTGAAGCTTTCTTT. It translates to CASSYSRAANTEAFF.

This chain links TRBV20-1 with TRBJ2-5, with 7 bases fitting TRBD1. Germline trimming cut 5 bases from V and 10 bases from J; bases unmatched to any gene: 22. CDR3 length equals 16 residues. Germline CDR1 DFQATT, CDR2 SNEGSKA (reference sequence). The CDR3 sequence: CSAATGASSFRGNQYF. The DNA of the CDR3 is TGCAGTGCTGCAACAGGGGCCTCGTCCTTTAGGGGGAACCAGTACTTC.

Turning to this clonotype: The junction and the germline gene differ at one end; a read error may be behind it. The chain recombines TRBV6-1 with TRBJ2-6; D possibly corresponds to TRBD1 (5 bases). The CDR3 spans 13 residues. CDR1 and CDR2 from the germline V gene are MNHNS and SASEGT. The CDR3 sequence: CASSLPTEGTEAF. CDR3 nucleotides: TGTGCCAGCAGCCTACCGACAGAAGGAACTGAAGCTTTC.